This TCR beta chain originates from a study of blood T cell repertoires in COVID-19. The data were produced by immunoSEQ multiplex PCR, yet TCRdb's version contains in-frame clones alone and is incomplete. The data hold under 250,000 clones, with 80% to 90% observed a single time. The CDR3 has 15 residues. Between the trimmed V and J ends, which lost 2 bases and 9 bases, there was a span of 14 bases. Germline V gene data show CDR1 as LNHDA and CDR2 as SQIVND (reference sequence). The sequenced sample was PBMCs or T cells enriched from blood (not recorded which). This sequence originates from a woman in her 30s who had been exposed to COVID-19. V usage is TRBV19 and J usage is TRBJ1-6; perhaps TRBD1 as D (6 bases). CDR3 nucleotide sequence: TGTGCCAGTAGTATAAGCGGCCAGGGGATTTCACCCCTCCACTTT. This translates into CASSISGQGISPLHF.